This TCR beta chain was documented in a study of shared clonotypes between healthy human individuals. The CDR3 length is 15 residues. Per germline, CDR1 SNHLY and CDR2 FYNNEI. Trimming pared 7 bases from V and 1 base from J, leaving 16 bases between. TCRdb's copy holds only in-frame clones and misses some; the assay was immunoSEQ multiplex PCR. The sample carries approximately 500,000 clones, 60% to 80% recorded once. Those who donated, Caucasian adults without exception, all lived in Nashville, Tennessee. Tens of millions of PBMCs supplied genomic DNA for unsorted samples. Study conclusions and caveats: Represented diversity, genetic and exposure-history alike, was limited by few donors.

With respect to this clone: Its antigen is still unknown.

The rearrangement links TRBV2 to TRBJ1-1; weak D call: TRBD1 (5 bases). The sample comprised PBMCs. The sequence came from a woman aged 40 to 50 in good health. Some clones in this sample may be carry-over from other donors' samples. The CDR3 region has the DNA TGTGCCAGCACTAAGTGGGGGACTGGGAACACTGAAGCTTTCTTT. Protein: CASTKWGTGNTEAFF. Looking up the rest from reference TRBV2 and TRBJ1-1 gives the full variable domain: EPEVTQTPSHQVTQMGQEVILRCVPISNHLYFYWYRQILGQKVEFLVSFYNNEISEKSEIFDDQFSVERPDGSNFTLKIRSTKLEDSAMYFCASTKWGTGNTEAFFGQGTRLTVV.